This T cell receptor (beta chain) was recorded in a study of shared clonotypes between healthy human individuals. Data came from immunoSEQ multiplex PCR; TCRdb stores just in-frame clones and leaves some out. The data contain roughly 1 million clones, around 74% of them singletons. Germline V gene lookup returns CDR1 SGHDN and CDR2 FVKESK. Trimming left V 2 bases short and J 2 bases short, with 14 bases between. This CDR3 has 16 amino acids. The chain combines TRBV14 with TRBJ2-3, with D possibly TRBD2 on 6 matching bases. The sequenced sample consisted of memory CD4+ T cells sorted from blood. Subset indicated: CD45RA-negative fraction. The source is a man between 18 and 35 years old in good health. The CDR3 loop is CASSQPKPGDTDTQYF. The CDR3 DNA reads TGTGCCAGCAGCCAACCGAAGCCGGGAGACACAGATACGCAGTATTTT.